This TCR beta chain was recovered during a study of blood T cell repertoires in COVID-19. For the study at large: Researchers got acute and convalescent COVID-19 samples from the United States, Italy and Spain. PBMCs, B-cell-depleted T cells, or T cells were the source of the cDNA or gDNA that made up the material.

The germline V gene has CDR1 SEHNR and CDR2 FQNEAQ (reference sequence). CDR3 length equals 14 residues. V lost 7 bases and J lost 4, with 15 bases in between. Per the original data handling: Reference gene primers were amplified, and this amplification served to estimate nucleated cell counts. Data came from immunoSEQ multiplex PCR; TCRdb stores just in-frame clones and leaves some out. Clone size and the V and J calls come from that table; the DNA yielded D and trimming. The sample shows 85,000 to 100,000 clones, roughly 85% of them seen only once. The chain carries TRBV7-9 and TRBJ2-3; possibly TRBD2 for D (6 bases). Sequencing used peripheral blood. The clonotype comes from a man in his forties or fifties with active or convalescent COVID-19. The DNA of the CDR3 is TGTGCCAGCAATAAGTGGGGGGTTGCAGATACGCAGTATTTT. As protein: CASNKWGVADTQYF.